A single sample is the source of the 9 T cell receptor beta chains below, sequenced in a study of shared clonotypes between healthy human individuals. The protocol was immunoSEQ multiplex PCR, while the TCRdb copy is restricted to in-frame clones and leaves out a portion. The sample includes about a million clones, roughly 80% of them seen just once. The sample taken for sequencing was memory CD4+ T cells from PBMCs. Noted subset: CD45RA-negative fraction. These receptors were collected from a man younger than 35 in good health. Some clones in this sample may be carry-over from other donors' samples.

The rearrangement uses TRBV10-2 and TRBJ2-3, with D perhaps given as TRBD1 or TRBD2 (5 bases each). CDR1 and CDR2 from the germline V gene are WSHSY and SAAADI. The ends were cut back, 6 bases at V and 2 bases at J, with 12 bases in the middle. The CDR3 sequence is 14 residues long. The CDR3 loop reads CASRAGAHTDTQYF. CDR3 nucleotides: TGCGCCAGCAGAGCCGGGGCCCACACAGATACGCAGTATTTT.

This clone was recorded once. V usage is TRBV7-6 and J usage is TRBJ1-4, with unresolved D. This CDR3 has 12 residues. The V gene lost 4 bases and the J gene lost 8 bases, with 8 bases spanning the gap. Per the germline V gene, CDR1 is SGHVS and CDR2 is FNYEAQ. CDR3 DNA sequence: TGTGCCAGCAGCTATTTGAGAGAAAAACTGTTTTTT. Encoded protein: CASSYLREKLFF.

The V call is TRBV7-3, the J call TRBJ2-5; the D gene is possibly TRBD1 (6 bases). Between the trimmed V and J ends, which lost 2 bases and 5 bases, there was a span of 12 bases. The CDR3 loop spans 14 amino acids. Per germline, CDR1 SGHTA and CDR2 FQGTGA. Here the CDR3 DNA reads TGTGCCAGCAGCTTAGATTCAGGGGATGAGACCCAGTACTTC. Translation: CASSLDSGDETQYF.

In this sample, this clone turned up a few times. The chain recombines TRBV6-5 with TRBJ1-5; D ambiguous. This CDR3 has 13 residues. Looked up from germline, CDR1 is MNHEY and CDR2 is SVGAGI. Trimming took 6 bases from V and 6 from J, leaving 12 bases between them. CDR3 loop: CASSLDAGQPQHF. The CDR3 region has the DNA TGTGCCAGCAGCCTCGATGCGGGTCAGCCCCAGCATTTT.

Only one count was recorded for this clone. CDR3 DNA sequence: TGTGCCAGCAGCTTATCCTCCGGGACCAACTACGAGCAGTACTTC. Protein product: CASSLSSGTNYEQYF. The chain recombines TRBV7-2 with TRBJ2-7; TRBD1 or TRBD2 may be the D gene (5 bases each). This CDR3 is built from 15 residues. Germline V gene sequence: CDR1 SGHTA, CDR2 FQGNSA. V lost 2 bases to trimming and J lost 3 bases, with 14 bases between them.

This chain links TRBV5-6 with TRBJ1-3; D gene ambiguous. V gave up 4 bases and J gave up 0 bases, with 8 bases separating them. The germline V gene encodes CDR1 SGHDT and CDR2 YYEEEE. The CDR3 is made up of 14 amino acids. The chain's CDR3 is CASSPGPSGNTIYF. The CDR3 bases are TGTGCCAGCAGCCCAGGACCCTCTGGAAACACCATATATTTT.

V and J are TRBV13 and TRBJ2-3, with a possible D match to TRBD1 (6 bases). The CDR3 runs to 16 residues. The germline V gene has CDR1 PRHDT and CDR2 FYEKMQ (reference sequence). The V end lost 1 base, the J end lost 2 bases, and 13 bases lay between the germline ends. Written as DNA, the CDR3 is TGTGCCAGCAGCTTAGCACAGGGAATCATCACAGATACGCAGTATTTT. Protein: CASSLAQGIITDTQYF.

The V call is TRBV7-6, the J call TRBJ1-2; D is ambiguous. Trimming took off 5 bases at V and 4 bases at J, with 8 bases between the two ends. The CDR3 loop spans 12 amino acids. Germline V gives CDR1 SGHVS, CDR2 FNYEAQ. The CDR3 DNA is TGTGCCAGCAGCAAGGAACCCTATGGCTACACCTTC. This gives the protein CASSKEPYGYTF.

This clone was observed once. V and J are TRBV7-8 and TRBJ2-5; TRBD1 matches at 7 bases. Germline loops: CDR1 SGHVS, CDR2 FQNEAQ. The CDR3 is 13 residues long. Unmatched junction bases numbered 6, after V lost 4 bases and J lost 7 bases. The CDR3 sequence is CASSSGDSGTQYF. CDR3 bases: TGTGCCAGCAGCTCCGGGGACAGCGGGACCCAGTACTTC.